A selection of T cell receptor beta chains follows, all from one sample in a study of vaccination effects on CD4 cells after COVID-19. The data were produced by immunoSEQ multiplex PCR, yet TCRdb's version contains in-frame clones alone and is incomplete. The sample records 70,000 or so clones, approximately 71% being singletons. No cognate antigen is known for these TCRs. The material was CD4+ T cells from PBMCs cultured without peptide, obtained before COVID-19 vaccination. Source of these receptors: a human donor who received a COVID-19 vaccine. Both conserved end residues are part of each CDR3. A D gene is named only where the DNA matches it firmly. Clone size appears in some rows only: once, few, many, or a class for an expanded clone.

CDR3aa	CDR3nt	d_gene	abundance	v_gene	j_gene
CASSHGVGTGSYNEQFF	TGTGCCAGCAGCCATGGTGTTGGGACAGGGTCCTACAATGAGCAGTTCTTC	TRBD1	few	TRBV11-2	TRBJ2-1
CASSRKPGTDTQYF	TGTGCCAGCAGCCGTAAGCCGGGCACAGATACGCAGTATTTT	-	-	TRBV7-2	TRBJ2-3
CASSGGTGNNSPLHF	TGTGCCAGCAGCGGAGGGACAGGGAATAATTCACCCCTCCACTTT	TRBD1	-	TRBV7-6	TRBJ1-6
CASSYSGIGGQPQHF	TGTGCCAGCAGTTACTCTGGGATTGGGGGTCAGCCCCAGCATTTT	-	-	TRBV6-5	TRBJ1-5
CASSRTEGQETQYF	TGTGCCAGCAGCCGAACTGAGGGCCAAGAGACCCAGTACTTC	-	-	TRBV9	TRBJ2-5
CASSFAGGSGNTIYF	TGCGCCAGCAGCTTTGCTGGGGGCTCTGGAAACACCATATATTTT	-	-	TRBV5-1	TRBJ1-3
CASSQVRTGGFYTEAFF	TGTGCCAGCAGTCAGGTTAGGACAGGGGGATTTTACACTGAAGCTTTCTTT	TRBD1	-	TRBV27	TRBJ1-1
CASSQGQSYNEQFF	TGCGCCAGCAGCCAAGGACAGTCCTACAATGAGCAGTTCTTC	-	few	TRBV5-1	TRBJ2-1
CASKSLTF	TGTGCCTCTAAGTCCCTAACCTTC	-	-	TRBV12-3/TRBV12-4	TRBJ1-2
CASSQDAGFYETQYF	TGTGCCAGCAGCCAAGATGCAGGGTTTTATGAGACCCAGTACTTC	-	-	TRBV14	TRBJ2-5
CASNAQARETQYF	TGTGCCAGCAATGCCCAGGCTAGGGAGACCCAGTACTTC	-	-	TRBV6-5	TRBJ2-5
CATSDWGGTGTDTQYF	TGTGCCACCAGTGATTGGGGGGGGACAGGCACGGATACGCAGTATTTT	-	-	TRBV24-1	TRBJ2-3
CASSLRSSSYNEQFF	TGTGCCAGCAGCTTGAGGTCCTCCTCCTACAATGAGCAGTTCTTC	-	-	TRBV5-4	TRBJ2-1
CASSLVDRVTGELFF	TGTGCCAGCAGCTTAGTGGACAGGGTCACCGGGGAGCTGTTTTTT	TRBD1	few	TRBV11-2	TRBJ2-2
CASSFFVGGGFEQFF	TGTGCCAGCAGCTTTTTTGTGGGCGGGGGTTTTGAGCAGTTCTTC	TRBD2	-	TRBV7-2	TRBJ2-1
CASSLIGGANTQYF	TGTGCCAGCAGCTTAATCGGGGGGGCGAATACGCAGTATTTT	TRBD2	many	TRBV7-2	TRBJ2-3
CASGPGGLSNQPQHF	TGTGCTAGTGGTCCAGGGGGCTTAAGCAATCAGCCCCAGCATTTT	TRBD1	few	TRBV12-5	TRBJ1-5
CASSRTAGETQYF	TGTGCCAGCAGCCGCACGGCCGGAGAGACCCAGTACTTC	-	-	TRBV11-2	TRBJ2-5
CASSLAGQGGPQHF	TGTGCCAGCAGCTTAGCGGGACAGGGTGGGCCCCAGCATTTT	TRBD1	few	TRBV7-9	TRBJ1-5
CASSLEAQGTQYF	TGTGCCAGCAGCTTAGAGGCCCAAGGGACCCAGTACTTC	-	-	TRBV11-3	TRBJ2-5
CASSLAGGNNYGYTF	TGCGCCAGCAGCTTGGCTGGGGGAAATAACTATGGCTACACCTTC	-	-	TRBV5-1	TRBJ1-2
CASSEVDRGRVNTEAFF	TGCGCCAGCAGTGAAGTTGACAGGGGTCGAGTGAACACTGAAGCTTTCTTT	TRBD1	-	TRBV10-2	TRBJ1-1